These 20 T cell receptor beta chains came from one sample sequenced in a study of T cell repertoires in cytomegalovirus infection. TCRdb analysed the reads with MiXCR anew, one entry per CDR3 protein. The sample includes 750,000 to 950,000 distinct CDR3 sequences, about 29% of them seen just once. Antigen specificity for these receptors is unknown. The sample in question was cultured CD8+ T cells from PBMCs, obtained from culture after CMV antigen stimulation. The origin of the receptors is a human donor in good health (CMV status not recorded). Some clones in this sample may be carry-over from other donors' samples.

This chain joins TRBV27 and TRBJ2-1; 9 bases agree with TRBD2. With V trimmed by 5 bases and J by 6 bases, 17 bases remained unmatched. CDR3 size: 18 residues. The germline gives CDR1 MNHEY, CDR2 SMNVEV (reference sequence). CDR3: CASSQSPVGGGAPNEQFF. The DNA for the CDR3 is TGTGCCAGCAGTCAATCCCCTGTGGGCGGGGGGGCCCCCAATGAGCAGTTCTTC.

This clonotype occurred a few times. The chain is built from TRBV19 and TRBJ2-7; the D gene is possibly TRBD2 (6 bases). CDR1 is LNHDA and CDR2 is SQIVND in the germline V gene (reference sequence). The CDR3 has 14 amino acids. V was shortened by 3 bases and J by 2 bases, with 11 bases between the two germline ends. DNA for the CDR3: TGTGCCAGTAGTATGCGACTAGAAACCTACGAGCAGTACTTC. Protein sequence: CASSMRLETYEQYF. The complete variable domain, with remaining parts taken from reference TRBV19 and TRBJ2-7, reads DGGITQSPKYLFRKEGQNVTLSCEQNLNHDAMYWYRQDPGQGLRLIYYSQIVNDFQKGDIAEGYSVSREKKESFPLTVTSAQKNPTAFYLCASSMRLETYEQYFGPGTRLTVT.

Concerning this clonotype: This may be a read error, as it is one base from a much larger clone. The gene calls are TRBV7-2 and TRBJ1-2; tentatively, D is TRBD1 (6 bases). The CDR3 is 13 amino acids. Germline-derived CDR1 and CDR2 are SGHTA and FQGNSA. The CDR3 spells CASSLQGHYVYTF. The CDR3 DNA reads TGTGCCAGCAGCTTACAGGGGCACTATGTCTACACCTTC.

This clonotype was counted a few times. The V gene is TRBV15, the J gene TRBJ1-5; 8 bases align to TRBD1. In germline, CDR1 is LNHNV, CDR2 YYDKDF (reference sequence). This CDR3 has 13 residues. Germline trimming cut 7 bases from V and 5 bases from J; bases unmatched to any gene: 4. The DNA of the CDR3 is TGTGCCACCACCCTGACAGGGGATCAGCCCCAGCATTTT. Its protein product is CATTLTGDQPQHF.

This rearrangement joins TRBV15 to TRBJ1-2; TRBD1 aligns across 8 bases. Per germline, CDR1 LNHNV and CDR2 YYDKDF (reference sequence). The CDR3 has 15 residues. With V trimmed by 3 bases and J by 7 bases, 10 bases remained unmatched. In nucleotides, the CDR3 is TGTGCCACCAGCAGGGACAGGGATCTTGCTGGTGGCTACACCTTC. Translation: CATSRDRDLAGGYTF.

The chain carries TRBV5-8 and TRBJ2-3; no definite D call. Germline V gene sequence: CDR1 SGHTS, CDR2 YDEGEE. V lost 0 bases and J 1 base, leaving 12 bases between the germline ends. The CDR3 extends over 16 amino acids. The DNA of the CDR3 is TGTGCCAGCAGCTTGGAGGCCGGCTCTCGCACAGATACGCAGTATTTT. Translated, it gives CASSLEAGSRTDTQYF.

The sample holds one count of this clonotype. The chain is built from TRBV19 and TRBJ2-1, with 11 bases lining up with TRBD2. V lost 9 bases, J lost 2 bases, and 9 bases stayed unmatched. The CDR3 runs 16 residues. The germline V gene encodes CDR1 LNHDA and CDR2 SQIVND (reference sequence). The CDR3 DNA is TGTGCCAGCACCCCACTAGCGGGGGAGGCCTACAATGAGCAGTTCTTC. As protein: CASTPLAGEAYNEQFF.

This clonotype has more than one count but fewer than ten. The CDR3 bases are TGTGCCAGCAGTTTATACAGGGGCGGCCGGGAAGAGACCCAGTACTTC. This encodes CASSLYRGGREETQYF. This rearrangement joins TRBV27 to TRBJ2-5; TRBD1 aligns across 7 bases. This CDR3 region has 16 residues. V trimming: 1 base; J trimming: 3 bases; junction bases outside the gene matches: 8. Germline CDR1 reads MNHEY; CDR2 reads SMNVEV (reference sequence).

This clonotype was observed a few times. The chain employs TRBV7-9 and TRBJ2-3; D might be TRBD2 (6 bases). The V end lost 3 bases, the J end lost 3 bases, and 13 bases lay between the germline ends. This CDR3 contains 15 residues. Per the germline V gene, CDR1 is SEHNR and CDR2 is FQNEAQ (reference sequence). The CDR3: CASSFTGVWTDTQYF. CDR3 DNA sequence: TGTGCCAGCAGCTTTACGGGGGTATGGACAGATACGCAGTATTTT. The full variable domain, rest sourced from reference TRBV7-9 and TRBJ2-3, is DTGVSQNPRHKITKRGQNVTFRCDPISEHNRLYWYRQTLGQGPEFLTYFQNEAQLEKSRLLSDRFSAERPKGSFSTLEIQRTEQGDSAMYLCASSFTGVWTDTQYFGPGTRLTVL.

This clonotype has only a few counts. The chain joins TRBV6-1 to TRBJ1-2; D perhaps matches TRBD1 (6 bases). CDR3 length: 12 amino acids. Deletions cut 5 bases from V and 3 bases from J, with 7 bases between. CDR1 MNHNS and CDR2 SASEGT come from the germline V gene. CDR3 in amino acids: CASSRQDYGYTF. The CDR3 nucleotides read TGTGCCAGCAGTCGACAGGACTATGGCTACACCTTC.

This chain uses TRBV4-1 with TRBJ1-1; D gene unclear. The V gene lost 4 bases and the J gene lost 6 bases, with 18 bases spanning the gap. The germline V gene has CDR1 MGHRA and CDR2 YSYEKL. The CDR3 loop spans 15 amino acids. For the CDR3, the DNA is TGCGCCAGCAGCCGTATTGGATCCCGAAGTCCTGAAGCTTTCTTT. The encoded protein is CASSRIGSRSPEAFF.

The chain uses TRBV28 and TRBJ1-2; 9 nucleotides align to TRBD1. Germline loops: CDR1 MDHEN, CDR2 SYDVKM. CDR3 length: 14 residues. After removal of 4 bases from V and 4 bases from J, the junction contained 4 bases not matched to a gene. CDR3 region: CASSYAGQGYGYTF. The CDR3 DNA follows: TGTGCCAGCAGTTACGCGGGACAGGGCTATGGCTACACCTTC.

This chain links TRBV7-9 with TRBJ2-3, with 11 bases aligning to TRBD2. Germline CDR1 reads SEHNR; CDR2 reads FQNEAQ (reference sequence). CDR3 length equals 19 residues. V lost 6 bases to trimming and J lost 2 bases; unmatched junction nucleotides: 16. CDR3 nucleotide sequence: TGTGCCAGCAGACCTAGACTAGCGGGGAACCTCGGAGACACAGATACGCAGTATTTT. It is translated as CASRPRLAGNLGDTDTQYF.

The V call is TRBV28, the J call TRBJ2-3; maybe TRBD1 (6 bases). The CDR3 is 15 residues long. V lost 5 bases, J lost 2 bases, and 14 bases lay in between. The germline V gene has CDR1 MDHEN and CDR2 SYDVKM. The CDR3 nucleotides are TGTGCCAGCAGTCTCTCAGGGGACCCCACAGATACGCAGTATTTT. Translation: CASSLSGDPTDTQYF.

CDR3 residues: CASSYGADSGNQPQHF. CDR3 bases: TGTGCCAGCAGTTACGGGGCAGACTCCGGCAATCAGCCCCAGCATTTT. The genes are TRBV28 and TRBJ1-5; TRBD1 is a possible D gene (5 bases). The V gene lost 4 bases and the J gene lost 2 bases, with 15 bases spanning the gap. CDR3 size: 16 residues. CDR1 is MDHEN, CDR2 SYDVKM, per germline. The full variable domain, with the rest looked up from reference TRBV28 and TRBJ1-5, is DVKVTQSSRYLVKRTGEKVFLECVQDMDHENMFWYRQDPGLGLRLIYFSYDVKMKEKGDIPEGYSVSREKKERFSLILESASTNQTSMYLCASSYGADSGNQPQHFGDGTRLSIL.

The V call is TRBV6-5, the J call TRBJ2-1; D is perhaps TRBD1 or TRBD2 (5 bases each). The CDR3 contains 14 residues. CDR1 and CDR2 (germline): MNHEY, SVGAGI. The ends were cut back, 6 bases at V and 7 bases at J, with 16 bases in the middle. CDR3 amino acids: CASRPGALGNEQFF. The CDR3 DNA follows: TGTGCCAGCAGGCCCGGGGCCTTGGGGAATGAGCAGTTCTTC.

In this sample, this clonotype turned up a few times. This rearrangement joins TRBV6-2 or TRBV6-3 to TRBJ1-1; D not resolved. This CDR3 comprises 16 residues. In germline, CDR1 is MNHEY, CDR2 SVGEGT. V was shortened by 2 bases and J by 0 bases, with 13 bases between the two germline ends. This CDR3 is CASSYPELGMNTEAFF. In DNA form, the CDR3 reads TGTGCCAGCAGTTACCCGGAACTGGGTATGAACACTGAAGCTTTCTTT.

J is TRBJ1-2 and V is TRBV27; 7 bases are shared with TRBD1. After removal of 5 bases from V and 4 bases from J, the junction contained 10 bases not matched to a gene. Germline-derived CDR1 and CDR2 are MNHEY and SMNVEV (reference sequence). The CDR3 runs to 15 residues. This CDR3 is CASSADRQGLYGYTF. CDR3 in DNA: TGTGCCAGCAGTGCCGACCGACAGGGTCTCTATGGCTACACCTTC.

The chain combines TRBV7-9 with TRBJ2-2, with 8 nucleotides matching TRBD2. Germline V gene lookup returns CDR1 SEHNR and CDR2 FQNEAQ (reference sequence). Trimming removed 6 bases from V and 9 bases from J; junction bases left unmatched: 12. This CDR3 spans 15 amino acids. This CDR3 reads CASSSFGTSRRELFF. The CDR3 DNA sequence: TGTGCCAGCAGTTCCTTTGGGACTAGTCGAAGGGAGCTGTTTTTT.

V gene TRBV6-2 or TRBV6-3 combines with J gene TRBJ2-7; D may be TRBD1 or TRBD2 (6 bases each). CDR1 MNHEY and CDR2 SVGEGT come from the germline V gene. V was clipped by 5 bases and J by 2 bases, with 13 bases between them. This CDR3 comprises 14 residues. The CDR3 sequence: CASSAHGGAYEQYV. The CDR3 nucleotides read TGTGCCAGCAGTGCCCACGGGGGCGCCTACGAGCAGTACGTC.